Below, 8 T cell receptor beta chains from the same sample are listed, as sequenced in a study of OX40 agonist ivuxolimab in advanced cancers. Generated by immunoSEQ multiplex PCR, the TCRdb table keeps only in-frame clones and is missing some. The top ten hold just over 0.3% of the sample, which has just under 95,000 clones, roughly 87% seen once. Sequences were derived from CD4+ or CD8+ T cells sorted from blood, sampled in a trial of the OX40 agonist ivuxolimab. Source of these receptors: an adult with an advanced solid tumor such as melanoma, head and neck, liver or kidney cancer.

V gene TRBV11-3 combines with J gene TRBJ2-7; D is ambiguous. Per the germline V gene, CDR1 is SGHNT and CDR2 is YENEEA. V was pared by 0 bases and J by 3 bases, with 6 bases between. CDR3 length equals 13 residues. This CDR3 reads CASSLDSGYEQYF. In DNA, the CDR3 is TGTGCCAGCAGCTTAGATTCGGGCTACGAGCAGTACTTC.

This sequence joins TRBV6-5 and TRBJ1-5; 7 positions agree with TRBD1. V lost 5 bases, J lost 6 bases, and 4 bases stayed unmatched. The CDR3 has 13 amino acids. Germline lookup yields CDR1 MNHEY and CDR2 SVGAGI. This CDR3 is CASSPQGFQPQHF. CDR3 in DNA: TGTGCCAGCAGTCCACAGGGGTTTCAGCCCCAGCATTTT.

This chain joins TRBV7-6 and TRBJ2-2; D is ambiguous. The germline V gene encodes CDR1 SGHVS and CDR2 FNYEAQ. The CDR3 is made up of 15 amino acids. Trimming left V 1 base short and J 2 bases short, with 8 bases between. CDR3 bases: TGTGCCAGCAGCTTAGTTGACGGAAACACCGGGGAGCTGTTTTTT. Its translation is CASSLVDGNTGELFF. The variable domain in full, with the rest retrieved from reference TRBV7-6 and TRBJ2-2, is GAGVSQSPRYKVTKRGQDVALRCDPISGHVSLYWYRQALGQGPEFLTYFNYEAQQDKSGLPNDRFSAERPEGSISTLTIQRTEQRDSAMYRCASSLVDGNTGELFFGEGSRLTVL.

The V and J genes are TRBV6-6 and TRBJ2-7; maybe TRBD2 (5 bases). V was cut by 6 bases and J by 0 bases, with 12 bases left in between. Looked up from germline, CDR1 is MNHNY and CDR2 is SVGAGI (reference sequence). This CDR3 is 14 amino acids long. The CDR3 DNA follows: TGTGCCAGCAGGGATTGGGGAGACTCCTACGAGCAGTACTTC. Its protein product is CASRDWGDSYEQYF.

There are a few counts of this clone. The V call is TRBV10-1, the J call TRBJ1-6; D uncertain. V was trimmed by 3 bases and J by 9 bases, leaving 6 bases between them. In germline, CDR1 is WNHNN, CDR2 SYGVQD (reference sequence). This CDR3 has 12 amino acids. Here the CDR3 DNA reads TGCGCCAGCAGTGAAGTTGGTTCACCCCTCCACTTT. It is translated as CASSEVGSPLHF.

The V gene is TRBV5-1, the J gene TRBJ2-1, with 9 positions matching TRBD1. Per the germline V gene, CDR1 is SGHRS and CDR2 is YFSETQ. The CDR3 is 15 amino acids. Trimming took 4 bases from V and 7 from J; bases not matched to a gene: 9. The CDR3 DNA reads TGCGCCAGCAGCCCCCGCGGGACAGGGCATAATGAGCAGTTCTTC. Amino acids: CASSPRGTGHNEQFF.

The V call is TRBV9, the J call TRBJ2-3, with 7 bases that match TRBD2. J gave up 2 bases and V 5 bases, and 8 bases lay outside the gene matches. Per the germline V gene, CDR1 is SGDLS and CDR2 is YYNGEE. The CDR3 runs 15 residues. The CDR3 loop reads CASSVGGDYTDTQYF. The CDR3 nucleotides read TGTGCCAGCAGTGTGGGGGGGGACTACACAGATACGCAGTATTTT.

J is TRBJ2-5 and V is TRBV6-1; D possibly matches TRBD1 or TRBD2 (5 bases each). The closer fit of TRBJ2-7 to the DNA end suggests the J call may be wrong. Germline assignment: CDR1 MNHNS and CDR2 SASEGT. CDR3 size: 14 residues. Written as DNA, the CDR3 is TGTGCCAGCAGTACCGGGGACGTGGCCTACGAGCAGTACTTC. This encodes CASSTGDVAYEQYF.